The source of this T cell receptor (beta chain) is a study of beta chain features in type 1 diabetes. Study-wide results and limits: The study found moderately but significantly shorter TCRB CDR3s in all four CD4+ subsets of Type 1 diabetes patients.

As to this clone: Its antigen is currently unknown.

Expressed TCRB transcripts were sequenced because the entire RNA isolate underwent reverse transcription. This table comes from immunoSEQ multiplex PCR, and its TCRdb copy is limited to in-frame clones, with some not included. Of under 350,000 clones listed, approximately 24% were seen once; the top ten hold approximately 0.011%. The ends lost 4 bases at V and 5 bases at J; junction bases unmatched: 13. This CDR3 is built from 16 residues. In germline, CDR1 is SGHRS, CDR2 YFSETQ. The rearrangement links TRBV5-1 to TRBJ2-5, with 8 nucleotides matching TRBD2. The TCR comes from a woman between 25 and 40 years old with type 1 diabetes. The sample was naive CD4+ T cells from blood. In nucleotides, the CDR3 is TGCGCCAGCAGCCTCGGGAGGACTAGCCCTTTGGAGACCCAGTACTTC. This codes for CASSLGRTSPLETQYF.